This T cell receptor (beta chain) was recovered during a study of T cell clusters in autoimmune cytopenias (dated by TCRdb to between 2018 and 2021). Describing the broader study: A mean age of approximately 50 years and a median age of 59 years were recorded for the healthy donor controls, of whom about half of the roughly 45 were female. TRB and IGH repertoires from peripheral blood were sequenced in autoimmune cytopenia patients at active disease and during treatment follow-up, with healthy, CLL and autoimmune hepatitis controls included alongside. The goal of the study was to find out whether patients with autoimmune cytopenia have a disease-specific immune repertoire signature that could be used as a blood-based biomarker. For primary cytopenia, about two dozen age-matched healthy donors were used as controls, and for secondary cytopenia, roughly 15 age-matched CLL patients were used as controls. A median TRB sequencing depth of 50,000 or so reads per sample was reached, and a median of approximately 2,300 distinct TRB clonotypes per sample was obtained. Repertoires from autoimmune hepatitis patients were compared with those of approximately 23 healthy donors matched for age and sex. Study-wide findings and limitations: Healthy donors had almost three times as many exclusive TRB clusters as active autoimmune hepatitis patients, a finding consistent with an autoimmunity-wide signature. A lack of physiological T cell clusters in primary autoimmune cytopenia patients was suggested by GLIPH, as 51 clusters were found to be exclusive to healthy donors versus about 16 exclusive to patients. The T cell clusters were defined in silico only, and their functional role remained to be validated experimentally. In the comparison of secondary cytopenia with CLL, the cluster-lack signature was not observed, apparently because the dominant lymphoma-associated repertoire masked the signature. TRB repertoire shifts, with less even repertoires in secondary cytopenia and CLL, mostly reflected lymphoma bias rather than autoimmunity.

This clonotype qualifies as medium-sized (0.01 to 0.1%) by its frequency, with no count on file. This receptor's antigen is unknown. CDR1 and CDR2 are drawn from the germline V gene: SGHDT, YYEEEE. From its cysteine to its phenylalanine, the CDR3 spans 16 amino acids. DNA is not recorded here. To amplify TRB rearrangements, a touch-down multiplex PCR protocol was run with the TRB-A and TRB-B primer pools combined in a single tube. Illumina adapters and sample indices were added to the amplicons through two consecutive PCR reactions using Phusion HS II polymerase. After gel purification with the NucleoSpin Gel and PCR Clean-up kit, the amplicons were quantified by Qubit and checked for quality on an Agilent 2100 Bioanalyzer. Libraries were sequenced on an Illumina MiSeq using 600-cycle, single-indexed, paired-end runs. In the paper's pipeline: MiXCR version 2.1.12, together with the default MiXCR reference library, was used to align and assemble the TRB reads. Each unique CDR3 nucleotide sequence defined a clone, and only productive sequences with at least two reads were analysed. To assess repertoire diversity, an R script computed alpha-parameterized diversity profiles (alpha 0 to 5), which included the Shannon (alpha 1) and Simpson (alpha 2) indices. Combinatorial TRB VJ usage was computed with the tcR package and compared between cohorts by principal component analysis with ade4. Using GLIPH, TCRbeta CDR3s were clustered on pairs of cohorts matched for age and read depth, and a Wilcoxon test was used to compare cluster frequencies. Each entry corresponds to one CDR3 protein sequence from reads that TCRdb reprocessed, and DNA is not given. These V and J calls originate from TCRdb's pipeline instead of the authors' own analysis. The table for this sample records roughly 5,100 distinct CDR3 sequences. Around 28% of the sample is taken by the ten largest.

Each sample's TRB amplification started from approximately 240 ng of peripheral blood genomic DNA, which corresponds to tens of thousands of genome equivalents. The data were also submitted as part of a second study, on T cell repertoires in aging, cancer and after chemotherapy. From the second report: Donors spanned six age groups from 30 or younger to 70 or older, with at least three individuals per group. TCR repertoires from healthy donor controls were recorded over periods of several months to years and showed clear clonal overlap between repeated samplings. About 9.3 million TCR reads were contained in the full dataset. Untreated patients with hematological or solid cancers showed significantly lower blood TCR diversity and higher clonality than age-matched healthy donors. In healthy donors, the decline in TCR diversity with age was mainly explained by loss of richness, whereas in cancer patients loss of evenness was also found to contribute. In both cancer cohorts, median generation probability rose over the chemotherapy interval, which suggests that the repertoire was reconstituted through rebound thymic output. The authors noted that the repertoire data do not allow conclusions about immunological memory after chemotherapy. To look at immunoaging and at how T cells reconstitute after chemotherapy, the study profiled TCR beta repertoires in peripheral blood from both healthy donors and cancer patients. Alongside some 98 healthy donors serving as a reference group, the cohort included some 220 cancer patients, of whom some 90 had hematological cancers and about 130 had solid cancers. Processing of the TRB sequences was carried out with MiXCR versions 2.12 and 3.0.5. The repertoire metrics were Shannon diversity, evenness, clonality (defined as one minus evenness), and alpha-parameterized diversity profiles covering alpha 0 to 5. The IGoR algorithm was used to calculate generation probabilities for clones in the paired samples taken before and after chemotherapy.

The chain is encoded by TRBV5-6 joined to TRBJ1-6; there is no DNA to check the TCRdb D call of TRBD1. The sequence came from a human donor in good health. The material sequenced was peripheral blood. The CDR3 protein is CASSSGQANYNSPLHF. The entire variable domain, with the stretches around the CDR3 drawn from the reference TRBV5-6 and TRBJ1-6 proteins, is DAGVTQSPTHLIKTRGQQVTLRCSPKSGHDTVSWYQQALGQGPQFIFQYYEEEERQRGNFPDRFSGHQFPNYSSELNVNALLLGDSALYLCASSSGQANYNSPLHFGNGTRLTVT.